One and the same sample provided the 17 T cell receptor beta chains below, sequenced in a study of human T cells and chemical hapten exposure. TCRdb processed the RACE reads anew with MiXCR; each CDR3 protein has one entry. The sample contains roughly 48,000 distinct CDR3 sequences, 3.5% to 4.5% of which appear only once. Time point here: healthy volunteer bleed at 2 weeks. Whole blood, unfractionated, served as the material for total RNA extraction. Source material: whole blood. The source is a human donor in good health. Some clones in this sample may be carry-over from other donors' samples.

This clonotype was observed many times. The rearrangement uses TRBV20-1 and TRBJ1-1; D gene uncertain. Germline loops: CDR1 DFQATT, CDR2 SNEGSKA (reference sequence). The germline V and J ends were trimmed by 2 bases and 1 base, with 5 bases remaining between them. This CDR3 is 12 amino acids long. The CDR3 nucleotides are TGCAGTGCTAGAAGACCGAACACTGAAGCTTTCTTT. It specifies CSARRPNTEAFF.

Only a few counts were recorded for this clonotype. The chain links TRBV4-1 to TRBJ2-3; 13 nucleotides agree with TRBD2. V was clipped by 2 bases and J by 0 bases; unmatched bases: 14. CDR3 size: 21 residues. Looked up from germline, CDR1 is MGHRA and CDR2 is YSYEKL. The chain's CDR3 is CASSQPRLAGGQKSSTDTQYF. The CDR3 DNA is TGCGCCAGCAGCCAACCCCGACTAGCGGGAGGCCAAAAATCTAGCACAGATACGCAGTATTTT.

The chain has TRBV30 and TRBJ1-2; D unresolved. There are 13 residues in the CDR3. Germline loops: CDR1 GTSNPN, CDR2 SVGIG (reference sequence). Deletions cut 2 bases from V and 2 bases from J, with 9 bases between. The CDR3 DNA sequence: TGTGCCTGGAGTCGACTGGCGAACTATGGCTACACCTTC. Translating gives CAWSRLANYGYTF.

This clonotype was found many times. This chain links TRBV15 with TRBJ2-3; tentative D call: TRBD2 (6 bases). The CDR3 spans 13 residues. V shed 2 bases and J shed 5 bases, with 8 bases lying between them. Germline V CDR1 and CDR2: LNHNV, YYDKDF (reference sequence). CDR3 in DNA: TGTGCCACCAGCAGATGGGGGGAAGATACGCAGTATTTT. Translation: CATSRWGEDTQYF.

This clonotype has a count of ten or more. V usage is TRBV29-1 and J usage is TRBJ2-1; 9 bases align to TRBD1. The CDR3 totals 13 residues. Losses at the gene ends were 6 bases for V and 5 bases for J; bases not matched to a gene: 5. Germline values: CDR1 SQVTM, CDR2 ANQGSEA. The CDR3 here is CSVGQGFNNEQFF. DNA of the CDR3: TGCAGCGTGGGACAGGGATTCAACAATGAGCAGTTCTTC.

This clonotype was seen ten or more times. CDR3 residues: CASSLRGAGEQFF. The DNA for the CDR3 is TGTGCCAGCAGTTTAAGGGGGGCTGGTGAGCAGTTCTTC. The rearrangement uses TRBV28 and TRBJ2-1; D could derive from TRBD1 or TRBD2 (6 bases each). The CDR3 sequence is 13 residues long. V was pared by 2 bases and J by 9 bases, with 11 bases between. CDR1 and CDR2 from the germline V gene are MDHEN and SYDVKM.

This clonotype has a handful of counts. The chain has TRBV9 and TRBJ2-1; D call uncertain. Per the germline V gene, CDR1 is SGDLS and CDR2 is YYNGEE. Trimming took off 4 bases at V and 0 bases at J, with 11 bases between the two ends. The CDR3 contains 15 residues. The CDR3 DNA reads TGTGCCAGCAGCTTAACCCCGAGCTCCTACAATGAGCAGTTCTTC. It translates to CASSLTPSSYNEQFF.

This CDR3 reads CASSLSPQANYGYTF. CDR3 DNA sequence: TGTGCCAGCAGTTTATCACCCCAGGCTAACTATGGCTACACCTTC. This chain connects TRBV28 to TRBJ1-2; no firm D call. CDR1 and CDR2 from the germline V gene are MDHEN and SYDVKM. The V and J ends lost 1 base and 0 bases respectively, with 9 bases between them. The CDR3 is 15 residues long.

The gene calls are TRBV28 and TRBJ1-5; D is uncertain. The length of the CDR3 is 12 residues. The germline gives CDR1 MDHEN, CDR2 SYDVKM. Trimming removed 6 bases at V and 9 bases at J, with 12 bases between. The CDR3 here is CASRFNSRPQHF. The CDR3, as DNA: TGTGCCAGCAGGTTTAATTCGCGGCCCCAGCATTTT.

This clonotype was picked up many times. The chain couples TRBV6-5 to TRBJ2-4, with 8 positions matching TRBD2. The CDR3 sequence is 19 residues long. Germline CDR1 reads MNHEY; CDR2 reads SVGAGI. The V and J ends lost 2 bases and 1 base, in that order; junction bases with no gene match: 13. The CDR3 reads CASSYGAPTSGGAKNIQYF. CDR3 nucleotide sequence: TGTGCCAGCAGTTACGGGGCCCCAACTAGCGGAGGGGCCAAAAACATTCAGTACTTC.

This clonotype appeared many times. The J gene is TRBJ1-3, the V gene TRBV20-1; D not resolved. The V gene lost 6 bases and the J gene lost 0 bases, with 9 bases spanning the gap. Germline CDR1 reads DFQATT; CDR2 reads SNEGSKA (reference sequence). The CDR3 spans 13 residues. For the CDR3, the DNA is TGCAGTGCCGTGAGAGTCTCTGGAAACACCATATATTTT. It translates to CSAVRVSGNTIYF.

This clonotype was detected ten times or more. The gene calls are TRBV5-4 and TRBJ1-1, with D tentatively TRBD1 (6 bases). Germline V gives CDR1 SGHNT, CDR2 YYREEE (reference sequence). The CDR3 has 18 residues. The V gene lost 0 bases and the J gene lost 2 bases, with 20 bases spanning the gap. DNA of the CDR3: TGTGCCAGCAGCTTGGTAAAGACAGGAATGGACCCAAACACTGAAGCTTTCTTT. It encodes CASSLVKTGMDPNTEAFF. Full variable domain (rest looked up from reference TRBV5-4 and TRBJ1-1): ETGVTQSPTHLIKTRGQQVTLRCSSQSGHNTVSWYQQALGQGPQFIFQYYREEENGRGNFPPRFSGLQFPNYSSELNVNALELDDSALYLCASSLVKTGMDPNTEAFFGQGTRLTVV.

The chain links TRBV28 to TRBJ2-1; TRBD1 might be the D (6 bases). Germline V gives CDR1 MDHEN, CDR2 SYDVKM. The CDR3 has 16 residues. Trimming took 6 bases from V and 5 from J, leaving 20 bases between them. The CDR3 DNA follows: TGTGCCAGCAGCACTACAGGGATGGGGGTCCACAATGAGCAGTTCTTC. Residues: CASSTTGMGVHNEQFF.

This clonotype was picked up a small number of times. V gene TRBV2 combines with J gene TRBJ2-3; 8 nucleotides line up with TRBD2. Germline V CDR1 and CDR2: SNHLY, FYNNEI. With 6 bases clipped from V and 1 base from J, the junction kept 6 bases outside the gene matches. The CDR3 length is 15 residues. The CDR3 region has the DNA TGTGCCAGCAGCGGGGGACTAGGAGGCACAGATACGCAGTATTTT. The encoded protein is CASSGGLGGTDTQYF.

This clonotype has more than one count but fewer than ten. As DNA, the CDR3 is TGTGCCAGCAGTAAAGGACTAGCGGGCAACACCGGGGAGCTGTTTTTT. It encodes CASSKGLAGNTGELFF. The chain carries TRBV3-1 and TRBJ2-2, with 11 positions matching TRBD2. The junction had 5 bases not matched to a gene; V was cut back by 6 bases and J by 2 bases. Germline V gives CDR1 LGHDT, CDR2 YNNKEL (reference sequence). The CDR3 covers 16 residues.

This clonotype was counted ten times or more. The CDR3 DNA reads as TGTGCCAGCAGTGCAGGGTCCTCTGGGGCCAACGTCCTGACTTTC. It yields the protein CASSAGSSGANVLTF. The V call is TRBV2, the J call TRBJ2-6; weak D call: TRBD1 (5 bases). Germline V gene data show CDR1 as SNHLY and CDR2 as FYNNEI. The ends were cut back, 4 bases at V and 0 bases at J, with 7 bases in the middle. This CDR3 comprises 15 residues. Combining the CDR3 with reference TRBV2 and TRBJ2-6 gives the whole variable domain EPEVTQTPSHQVTQMGQEVILRCVPISNHLYFYWYRQILGQKVEFLVSFYNNEISEKSEIFDDQFSVERPDGSNFTLKIRSTKLEDSAMYFCASSAGSSGANVLTFGAGSRLTVL.

This clonotype occurred many times. This chain connects TRBV20-1 to TRBJ2-3, with D unresolved. V shed 1 base and J shed 6 bases, with 5 bases lying between them. Germline V lookup: CDR1 DFQATT, CDR2 SNEGSKA (reference sequence). This CDR3 has 11 residues. CDR3 loop: CSARAVDTQYF. For the CDR3, the DNA is TGCAGTGCTAGAGCCGTGGATACGCAGTATTTT.